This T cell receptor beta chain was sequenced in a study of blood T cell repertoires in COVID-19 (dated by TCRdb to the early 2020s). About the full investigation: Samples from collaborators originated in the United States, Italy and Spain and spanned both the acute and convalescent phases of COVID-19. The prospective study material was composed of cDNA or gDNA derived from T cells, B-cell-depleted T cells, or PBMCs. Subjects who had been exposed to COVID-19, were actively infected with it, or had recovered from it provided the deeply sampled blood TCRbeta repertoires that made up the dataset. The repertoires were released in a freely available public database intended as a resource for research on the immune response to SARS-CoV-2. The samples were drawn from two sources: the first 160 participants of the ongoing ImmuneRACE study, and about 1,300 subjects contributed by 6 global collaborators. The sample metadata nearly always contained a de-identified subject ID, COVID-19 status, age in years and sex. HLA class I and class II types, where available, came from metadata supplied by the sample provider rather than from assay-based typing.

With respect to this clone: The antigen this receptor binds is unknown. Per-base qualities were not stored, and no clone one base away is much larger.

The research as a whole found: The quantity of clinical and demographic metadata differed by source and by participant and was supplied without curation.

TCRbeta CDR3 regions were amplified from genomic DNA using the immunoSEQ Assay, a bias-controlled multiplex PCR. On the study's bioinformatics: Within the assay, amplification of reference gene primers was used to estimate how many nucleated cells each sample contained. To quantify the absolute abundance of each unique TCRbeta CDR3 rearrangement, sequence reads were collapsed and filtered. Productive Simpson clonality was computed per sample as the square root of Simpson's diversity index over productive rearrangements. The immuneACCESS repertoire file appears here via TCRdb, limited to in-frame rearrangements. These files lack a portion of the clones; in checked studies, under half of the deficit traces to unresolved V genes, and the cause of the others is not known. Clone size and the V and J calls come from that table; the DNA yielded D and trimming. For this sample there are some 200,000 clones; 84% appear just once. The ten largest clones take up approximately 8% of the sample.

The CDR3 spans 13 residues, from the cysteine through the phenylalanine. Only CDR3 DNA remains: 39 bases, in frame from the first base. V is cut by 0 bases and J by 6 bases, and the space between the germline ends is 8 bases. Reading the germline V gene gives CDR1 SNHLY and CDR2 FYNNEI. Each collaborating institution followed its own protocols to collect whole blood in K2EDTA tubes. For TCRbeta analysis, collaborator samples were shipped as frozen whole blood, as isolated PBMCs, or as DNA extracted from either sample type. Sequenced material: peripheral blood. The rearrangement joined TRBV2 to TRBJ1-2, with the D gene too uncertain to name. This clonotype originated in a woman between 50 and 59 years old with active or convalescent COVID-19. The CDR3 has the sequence CASSEAQVHGYTF. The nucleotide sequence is TGTGCCAGCAGTGAAGCCCAGGTCCATGGCTACACCTTC.